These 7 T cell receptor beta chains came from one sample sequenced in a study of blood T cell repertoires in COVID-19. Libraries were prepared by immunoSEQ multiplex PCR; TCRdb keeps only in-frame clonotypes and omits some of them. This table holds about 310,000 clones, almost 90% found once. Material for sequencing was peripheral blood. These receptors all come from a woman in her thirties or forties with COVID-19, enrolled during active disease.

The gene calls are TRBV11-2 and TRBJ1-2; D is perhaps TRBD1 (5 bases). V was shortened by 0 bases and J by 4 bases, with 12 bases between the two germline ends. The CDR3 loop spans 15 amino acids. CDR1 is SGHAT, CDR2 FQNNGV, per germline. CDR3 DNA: TGTGCCAGCAGCTTAGATAGTACCCAGGGCTATGGCTACACCTTC. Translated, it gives CASSLDSTQGYGYTF.

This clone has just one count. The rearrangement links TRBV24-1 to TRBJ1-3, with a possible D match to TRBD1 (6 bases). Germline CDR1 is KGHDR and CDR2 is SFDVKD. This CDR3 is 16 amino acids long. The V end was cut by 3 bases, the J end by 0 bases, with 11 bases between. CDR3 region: CATSDPTGTSGNTIYF. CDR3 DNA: TGTGCCACCAGTGATCCGACAGGAACCTCTGGAAACACCATATATTTT.

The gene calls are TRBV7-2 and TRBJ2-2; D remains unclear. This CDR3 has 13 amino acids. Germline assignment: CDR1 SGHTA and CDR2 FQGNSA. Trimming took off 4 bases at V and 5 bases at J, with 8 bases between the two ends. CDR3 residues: CASSSSVTGELFF. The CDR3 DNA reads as TGTGCCAGCAGCTCCAGTGTAACCGGGGAGCTGTTTTTT.

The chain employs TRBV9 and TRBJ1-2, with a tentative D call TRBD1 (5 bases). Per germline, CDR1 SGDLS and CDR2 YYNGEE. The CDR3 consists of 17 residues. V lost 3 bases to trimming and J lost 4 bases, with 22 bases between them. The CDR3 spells CASSEQKRGEGRYGYTF. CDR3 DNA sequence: TGTGCCAGCAGCGAACAGAAGCGGGGGGAAGGTCGCTATGGCTACACCTTC.

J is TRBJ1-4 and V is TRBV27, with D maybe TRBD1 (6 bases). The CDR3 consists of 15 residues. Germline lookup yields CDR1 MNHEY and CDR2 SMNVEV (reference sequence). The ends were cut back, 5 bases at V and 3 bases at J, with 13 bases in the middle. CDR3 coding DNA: TGTGCCAGCAGTCCTCAGGGGTCGGCTAATGAAAAACTGTTTTTT. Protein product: CASSPQGSANEKLFF.

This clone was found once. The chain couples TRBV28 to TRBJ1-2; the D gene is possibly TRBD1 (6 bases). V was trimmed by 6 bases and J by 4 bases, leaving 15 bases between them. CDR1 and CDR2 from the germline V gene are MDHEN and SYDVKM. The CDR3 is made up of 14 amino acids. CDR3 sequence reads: CASRPSSRGYGYTF. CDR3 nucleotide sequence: TGTGCCAGCAGGCCTTCCAGCAGGGGCTATGGCTACACCTTC.

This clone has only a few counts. CDR3 nucleotides: TGTGCCAGCAGCCCATCGACTTACGGCGGGGCCGACTACGAGCAGTACTTC. Its translation is CASSPSTYGGADYEQYF. V and J are TRBV14 and TRBJ2-7; a weak D match, TRBD2 (6 bases). Trimming removed 4 bases at V and 3 bases at J, with 22 bases between. This CDR3 contains 17 residues. CDR1 and CDR2 (germline): SGHDN, FVKESK.